This T cell receptor beta chain was recovered during a study of shared clonotypes between healthy human individuals. Per the original methods: As immunoSEQ supplied junction-only sequences (without quality scores), filtering differed. The assay was immunoSEQ multiplex PCR, and TCRdb's table has in-frame clones only and misses some. V and J calls and clone size are as listed in that table; D and trimming were resolved from the DNA. The sample shows tens of thousands of clones, over 55% of them seen only once. J was trimmed by 1 base and V by 4 bases; bases with no gene match: 7. CDR1 MRHNA and CDR2 SNTAGT come from the germline V gene. The CDR3 length is 16 residues.

Sequenced input: memory CD8+ T cells sorted from blood. Noted subset: CD45RO+ cells pooled with CCR7-negative TemRA cells. The receptor's source is a man younger than 45 in good health. The rearrangement joins TRBV6-4 to TRBJ2-3, with TRBD2 matching 8 bases. CDR3 region: CASSGSSGDGTDTQYF. DNA for the CDR3: TGTGCCAGCAGTGGAAGTAGCGGGGACGGCACAGATACGCAGTATTTT.